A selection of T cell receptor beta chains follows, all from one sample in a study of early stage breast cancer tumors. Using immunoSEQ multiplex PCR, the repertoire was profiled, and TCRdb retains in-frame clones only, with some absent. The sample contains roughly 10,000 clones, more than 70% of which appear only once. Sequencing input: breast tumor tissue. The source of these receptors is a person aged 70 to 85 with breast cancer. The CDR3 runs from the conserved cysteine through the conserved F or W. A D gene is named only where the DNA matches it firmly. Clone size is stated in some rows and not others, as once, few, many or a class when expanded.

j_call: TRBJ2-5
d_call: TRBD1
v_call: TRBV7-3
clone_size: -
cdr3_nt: TGTGCCAGCGCTTTTGGACCACCGGGACAGGGGAAGGAGACCCAGTACTTC
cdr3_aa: CASAFGPPGQGKETQYF

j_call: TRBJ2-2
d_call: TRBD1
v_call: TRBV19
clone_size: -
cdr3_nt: TGTGCCAGCGGACAGGCGAACACCGGGGAGCTGTTTTTT
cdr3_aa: CASGQANTGELFF

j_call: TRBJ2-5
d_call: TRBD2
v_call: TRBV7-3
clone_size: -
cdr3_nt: TGTGCCAGCAGTCCTAGGACTAGCGGGAGAATTGAGACCCAGTACTTC
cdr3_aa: CASSPRTSGRIETQYF

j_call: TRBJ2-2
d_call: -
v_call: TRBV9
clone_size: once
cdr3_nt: TGTGCCAGCAGCGCCGACCTCCGACTCCCCGACACCGGGGAGCTGTTTTTT
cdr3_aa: CASSADLRLPDTGELFF

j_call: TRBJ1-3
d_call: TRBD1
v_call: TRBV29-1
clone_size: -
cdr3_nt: TGCAGCGTCGCCTCCTATGGGACAGCCGGAAACACCATATATTTT
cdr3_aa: CSVASYGTAGNTIYF

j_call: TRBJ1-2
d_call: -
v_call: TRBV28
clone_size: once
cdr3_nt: TGTGCCAGCAGTTTGCTCAGGCGGTCGAGACAGTGGGGTGGCTACACCTTC
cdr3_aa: CASSLLRRSRQWGGYTF

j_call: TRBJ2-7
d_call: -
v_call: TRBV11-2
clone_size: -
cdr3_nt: TGTGCCAGCAGCTTAGGCGGCGCCCGCTCCTACGAGCAGTACTTC
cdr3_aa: CASSLGGARSYEQYF

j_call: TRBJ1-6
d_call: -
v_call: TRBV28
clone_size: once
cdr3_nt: TGTGCCAGCAGTTTTCTCCAGGGGAATTCACCCCTCCACTTT
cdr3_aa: CASSFLQGNSPLHF

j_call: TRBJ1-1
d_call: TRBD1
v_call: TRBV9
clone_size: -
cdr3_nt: TGTGCCAGCAGCGTAGCCCTAGGACAGGGTCACACTGAAGCTTTCTTT
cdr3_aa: CASSVALGQGHTEAFF

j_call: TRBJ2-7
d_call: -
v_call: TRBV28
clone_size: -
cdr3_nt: -
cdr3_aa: CASSSSGLAGAREQYF

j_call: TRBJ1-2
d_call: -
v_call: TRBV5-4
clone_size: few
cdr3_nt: TGTGCCAGCAGCTTGGGGGGAGCCTATGGCTACACCTTC
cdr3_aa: CASSLGGAYGYTF

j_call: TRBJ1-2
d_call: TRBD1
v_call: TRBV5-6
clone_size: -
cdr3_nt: TGTGCCAGCGGACCAGGGGGCTATGGCTACACCTTC
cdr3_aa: CASGPGGYGYTF

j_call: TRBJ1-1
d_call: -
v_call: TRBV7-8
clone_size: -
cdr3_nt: TGTGCCAGCAGCCCAGAGGGGGACCCCAACACTGAAGCTTTCTTT
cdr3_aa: CASSPEGDPNTEAFF

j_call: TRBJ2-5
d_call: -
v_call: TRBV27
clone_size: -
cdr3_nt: TGTGCCAGCAGTTTTCGCGGACAAGAGACCCAGTACTTC
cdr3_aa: CASSFRGQETQYF

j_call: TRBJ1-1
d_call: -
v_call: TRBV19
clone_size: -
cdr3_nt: TGTGCCAGTAGTCCCCGGAGAGGGGGTAACACTGAAGCTTTCTTT
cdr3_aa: CASSPRRGGNTEAFF

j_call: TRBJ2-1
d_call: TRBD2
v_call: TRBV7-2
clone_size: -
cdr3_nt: TGTGCCAGCAGCTTATCCCACCGAGCGGGGGGGCCGAGCGAGCAGTTCTTC
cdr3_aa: CASSLSHRAGGPSEQFF

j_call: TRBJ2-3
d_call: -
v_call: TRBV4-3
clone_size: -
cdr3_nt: TGCGCCAGCAGCCAAGATTGGGAGGGGGGCGGCACAGATACGCAGTATTTT
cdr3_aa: CASSQDWEGGGTDTQYF

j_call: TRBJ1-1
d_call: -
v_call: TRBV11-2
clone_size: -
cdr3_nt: TGTGCCAGCAGCTCGGGTAACCTCCAGGGGTATCCTGAAGCTTTCTTT
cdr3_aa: CASSSGNLQGYPEAFF

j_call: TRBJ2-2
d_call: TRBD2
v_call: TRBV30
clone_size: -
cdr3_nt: TGTGCATTATGGCGGGAGGGCCAAGTCACCGGGGAGCTGTTTTTT
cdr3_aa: CALWREGQVTGELFF

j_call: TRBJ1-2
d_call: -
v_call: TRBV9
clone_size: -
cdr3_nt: TGTGCCAGCAGCGCTGGTAGGCAGTCGGGATATGGCTACACCTTC
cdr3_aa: CASSAGRQSGYGYTF

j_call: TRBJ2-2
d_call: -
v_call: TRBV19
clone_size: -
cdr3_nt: TGTGCCAGTAGCGTGGGGGGGGCGTACACCGGGGAGCTGTTTTTT
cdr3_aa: CASSVGGAYTGELFF

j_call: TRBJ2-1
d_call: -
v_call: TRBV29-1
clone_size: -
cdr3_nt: TGCAGCGTTGGAATAGGGGCCTACAATGAGCAGTTCTTC
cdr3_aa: CSVGIGAYNEQFF